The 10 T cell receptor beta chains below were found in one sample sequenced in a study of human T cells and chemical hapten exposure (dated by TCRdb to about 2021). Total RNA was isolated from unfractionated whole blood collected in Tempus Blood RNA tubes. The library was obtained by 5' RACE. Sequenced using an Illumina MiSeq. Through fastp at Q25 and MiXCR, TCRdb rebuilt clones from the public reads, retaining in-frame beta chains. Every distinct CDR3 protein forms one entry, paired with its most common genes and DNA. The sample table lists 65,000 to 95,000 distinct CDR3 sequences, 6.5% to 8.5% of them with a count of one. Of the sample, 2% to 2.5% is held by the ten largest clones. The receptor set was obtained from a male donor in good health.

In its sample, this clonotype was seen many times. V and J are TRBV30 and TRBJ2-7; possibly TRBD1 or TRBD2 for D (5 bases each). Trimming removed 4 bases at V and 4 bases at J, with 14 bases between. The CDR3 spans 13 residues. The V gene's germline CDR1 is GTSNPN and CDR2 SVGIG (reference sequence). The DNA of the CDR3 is TGTGCCTGGAACCCCGGGACGGGGTACGAGCAGTACTTC. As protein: CAWNPGTGYEQYF.

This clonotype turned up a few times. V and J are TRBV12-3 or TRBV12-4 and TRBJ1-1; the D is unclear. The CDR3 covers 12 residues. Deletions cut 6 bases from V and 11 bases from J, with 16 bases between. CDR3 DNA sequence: TGTGCCAGCAGCCCTGACTCCCCCGGCGCTTTCTTT. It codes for CASSPDSPGAFF.

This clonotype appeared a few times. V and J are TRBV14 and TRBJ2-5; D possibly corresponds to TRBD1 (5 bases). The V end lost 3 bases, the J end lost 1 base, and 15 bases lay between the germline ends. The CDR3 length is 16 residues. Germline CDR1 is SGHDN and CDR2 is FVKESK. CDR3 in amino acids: CASSQETRQTQETQYF. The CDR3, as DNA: TGTGCCAGCAGCCAGGAGACCCGACAGACCCAAGAGACCCAGTACTTC.

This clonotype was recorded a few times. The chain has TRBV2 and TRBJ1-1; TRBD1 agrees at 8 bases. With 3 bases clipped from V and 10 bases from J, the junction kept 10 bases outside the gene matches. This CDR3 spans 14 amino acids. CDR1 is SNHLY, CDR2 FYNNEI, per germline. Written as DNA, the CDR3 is TGTGCCAGCAGTGAGTCAGGGGGCGGGTTTGGAGCTTTCTTT. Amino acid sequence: CASSESGGGFGAFF.

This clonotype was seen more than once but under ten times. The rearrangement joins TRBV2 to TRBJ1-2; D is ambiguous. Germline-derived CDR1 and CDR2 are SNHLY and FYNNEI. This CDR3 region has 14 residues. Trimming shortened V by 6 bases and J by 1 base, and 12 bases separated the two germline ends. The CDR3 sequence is CASRPGKVNYGYTF. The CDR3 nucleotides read TGTGCCAGCAGGCCGGGAAAAGTTAACTATGGCTACACCTTC.

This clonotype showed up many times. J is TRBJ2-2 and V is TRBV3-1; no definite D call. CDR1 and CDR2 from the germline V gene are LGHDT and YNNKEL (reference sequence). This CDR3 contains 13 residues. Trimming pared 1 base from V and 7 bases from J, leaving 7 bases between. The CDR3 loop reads CASSQVRNGELFF. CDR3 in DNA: TGTGCCAGCAGCCAAGTTAGGAACGGGGAGCTGTTTTTT.

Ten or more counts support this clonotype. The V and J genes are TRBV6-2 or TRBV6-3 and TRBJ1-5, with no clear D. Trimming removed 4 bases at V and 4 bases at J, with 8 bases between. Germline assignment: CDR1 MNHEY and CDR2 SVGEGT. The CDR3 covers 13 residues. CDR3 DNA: TGTGCCAGCAGTTGGGGTATTAATCAGCCCCAGCATTTT. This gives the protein CASSWGINQPQHF.

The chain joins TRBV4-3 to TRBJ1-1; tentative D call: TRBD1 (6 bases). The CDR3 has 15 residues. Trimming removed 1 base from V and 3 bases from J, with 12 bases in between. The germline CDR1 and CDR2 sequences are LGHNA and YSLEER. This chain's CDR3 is CASSQVGGRHTEAFF. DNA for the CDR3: TGCGCCAGCAGCCAAGTGGGGGGGCGGCACACTGAAGCTTTCTTT.

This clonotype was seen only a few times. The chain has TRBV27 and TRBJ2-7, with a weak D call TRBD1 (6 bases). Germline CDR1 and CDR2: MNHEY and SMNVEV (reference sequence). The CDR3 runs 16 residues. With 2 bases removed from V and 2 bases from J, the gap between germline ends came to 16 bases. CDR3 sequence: CASSLTGDRSPYEQYF. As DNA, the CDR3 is TGTGCCAGCAGTTTAACTGGAGACAGGTCCCCCTACGAGCAGTACTTC.

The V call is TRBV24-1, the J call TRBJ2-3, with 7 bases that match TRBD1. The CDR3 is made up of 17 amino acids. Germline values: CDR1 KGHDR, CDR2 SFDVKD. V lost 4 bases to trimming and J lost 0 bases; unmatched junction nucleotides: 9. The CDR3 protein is CATSDGTALTSTDTQYF. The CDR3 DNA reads TGTGCCACCAGTGACGGGACAGCCCTTACTAGCACAGATACGCAGTATTTT.